The TCR beta chain under discussion was sequenced for a study of OX40 agonist ivuxolimab in advanced cancers. About the study as a whole: The costimulatory receptor OX40 (CD134) was targeted by ivuxolimab, a fully human IgG2 agonistic monoclonal antibody. Intravenous ivuxolimab was administered to patients every 2 weeks at six dose levels: 0.01, 0.1, 0.3, 1.5, 3 and 10 mg/kg. Among the 52 dose-escalation patients, some 19 had hepatocellular carcinoma, approximately 15 melanoma, 9 renal cell carcinoma and 9 head and neck cancer. A male proportion of 82.7% and a mean age of around 60 years, ranging from about 20 to 85, were recorded for the dose-escalation cohort. Prior anti-PD-1, anti-PD-L1 or anti-CTLA-4 therapy was permitted, and approximately 42% of dose-escalation patients had received checkpoint inhibitors. Partial responses occurred in three dose-escalation patients: two with cutaneous melanoma and one with hepatocellular carcinoma. Peripheral TCRbeta sequencing aimed to test whether ivuxolimab altered TCR sequence diversity and caused clonal T-cell expansion. The paper describes the monotherapy dose-escalation part (N = 52 patients) of the phase I trial of ivuxolimab. The study at large found these results: The antigen specificity of the peripheral T cells that underwent clonal expansion was not determined. Low levels of normalized T-cell clonal expansion were also seen in some patients who did not respond. At doses from 0.1 to 3.0 mg/kg, clonal expansion was seen in both CD4+ and CD8+ blood T cells between baseline and week 6. After ivuxolimab, CD8+ T cells had more expanded clones than CD4+ T cells on average. In the 0.1-3.0 mg/kg groups, partial responders had among the lowest normalized peripheral clonal expansion, particularly in CD8+ T cells.

To sequence the TCRbeta CDR3 region, genomic DNA was isolated from the sorted cells. The immunoSEQ Assay was used for sequencing of TCRbeta CDR3 regions. Here the immuneACCESS table is served through TCRdb, limited to in-frame sequences with V and J called. Missing clones are a known gap in these copies; in checked studies unresolved V genes cover under half, and the rest lacks a known reason. The sample table holds about 40,000 clones, of which approximately 80% were seen once. The ten largest account for less than 40% of the sample. In regard to this clone: This clone's antigen is unknown. No base quality values were provided; no much bigger clone lies one nucleotide off.

The CDR1 and CDR2 encoded by the germline V gene are SNHLY and FYNNEI. Cut back by 5 bases and 4 bases, the V and J ends lie 14 bases apart. The CDR3 holds 15 amino acids from the cysteine to the phenylalanine. This entry keeps only the CDR3 DNA: 45 bases, framed from base 1. The trial excluded patients who had a history of autoimmune disease or were on systemic immunosuppression. Peripheral blood for TCR sequencing was collected from all dose cohorts at baseline, on cycle 4 day 1, and on cycle 7 day 1. Samples were obtained from an open-label, multicenter, first-in-human phase I dose-escalation trial of ivuxolimab. Adults with locally advanced or metastatic melanoma, renal cell, hepatocellular, or head and neck squamous cell carcinoma were enrolled in the trial. Before TCR sequencing, CD4+ T cells and CD8+ T cells were sorted from peripheral blood as separate populations.

The chain links TRBV2 with TRBJ2-2; the D segment could be TRBD1, given 5 matching bases. This specimen consisted of CD4+ or CD8+ T cells sorted from blood, obtained in a trial of the OX40 agonist ivuxolimab. This clonotype originated in an adult with an advanced solid tumor such as melanoma, head and neck, liver or kidney cancer. The CDR3 protein sequence reads: CASSYDHQGTGELFF. The sequenced DNA: TGTGCCAGCAGTTACGACCACCAGGGCACCGGGGAGCTGTTTTTT. The CDR3, completed at both ends by the reference TRBV2 and TRBJ2-2 genes, gives the full variable domain EPEVTQTPSHQVTQMGQEVILRCVPISNHLYFYWYRQILGQKVEFLVSFYNNEISEKSEIFDDQFSVERPDGSNFTLKIRSTKLEDSAMYFCASSYDHQGTGELFFGEGSRLTVL.